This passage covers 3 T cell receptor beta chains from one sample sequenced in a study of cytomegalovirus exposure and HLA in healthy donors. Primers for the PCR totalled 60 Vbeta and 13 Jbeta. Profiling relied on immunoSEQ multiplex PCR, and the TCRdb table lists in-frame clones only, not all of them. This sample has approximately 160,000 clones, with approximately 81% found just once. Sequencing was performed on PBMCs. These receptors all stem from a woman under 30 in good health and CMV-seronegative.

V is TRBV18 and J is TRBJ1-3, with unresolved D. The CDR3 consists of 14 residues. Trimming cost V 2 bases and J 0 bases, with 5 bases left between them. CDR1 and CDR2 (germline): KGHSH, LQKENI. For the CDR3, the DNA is TGTGCCAGCTCACCATCTTACTCTGGAAACACCATATATTTT. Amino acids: CASSPSYSGNTIYF.

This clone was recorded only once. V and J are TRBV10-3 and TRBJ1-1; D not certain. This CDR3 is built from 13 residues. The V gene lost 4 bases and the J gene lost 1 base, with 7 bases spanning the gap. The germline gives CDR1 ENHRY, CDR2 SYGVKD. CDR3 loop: CAISGAANTEAFF. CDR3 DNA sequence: TGTGCCATCAGTGGGGCCGCGAACACTGAAGCTTTCTTT.

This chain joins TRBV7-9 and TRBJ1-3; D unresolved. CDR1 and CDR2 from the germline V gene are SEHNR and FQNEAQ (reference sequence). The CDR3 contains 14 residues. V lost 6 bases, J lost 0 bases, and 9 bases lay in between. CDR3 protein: CASSKQNSGNTIYF. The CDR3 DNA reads TGTGCCAGCAGTAAACAGAACTCTGGAAACACCATATATTTT. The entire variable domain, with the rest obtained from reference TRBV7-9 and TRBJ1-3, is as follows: DTGVSQNPRHKITKRGQNVTFRCDPISEHNRLYWYRQTLGQGPEFLTYFQNEAQLEKSRLLSDRFSAERPKGSFSTLEIQRTEQGDSAMYLCASSKQNSGNTIYFGEGSWLTVV.